The 10 T cell receptor beta chains given below trace back to one sample, sequenced in a study of cytomegalovirus exposure and HLA in healthy donors. In the PCR, 60 Vbeta and 13 Jbeta primers were used. TCRdb's table, derived via immunoSEQ multiplex PCR, lists solely in-frame clones and lacks some. This repertoire shows about 130,000 clones, 75% to 85% found once; its top ten account for 5.5% to 7%. The sample comprised PBMCs. All receptors derive from a woman between 40 and 50 years old in good health and CMV-seropositive.

This clone has just a few counts. CDR3: CASSLARGRRETQYF. Written as DNA, the CDR3 is TGTGCCAGTAGTCTAGCCAGGGGGAGGCGAGAGACCCAGTACTTC. V usage is TRBV19 and J usage is TRBJ2-5; a possible D gene is TRBD1 (7 bases). The length of the CDR3 is 15 residues. Germline CDR1 and CDR2: LNHDA and SQIVND (reference sequence). Trimming took 5 bases from V and 4 from J, leaving 17 bases between them.

The chain employs TRBV28 and TRBJ1-2; D call uncertain. The CDR3 has 14 amino acids. CDR1 MDHEN and CDR2 SYDVKM come from the germline V gene. V was pared by 3 bases and J by 4 bases, with 12 bases between. For the CDR3, the DNA is TGTGCCAGCAGTTTCTTAGGAGGGAGCTATGGCTACACCTTC. Translating gives CASSFLGGSYGYTF.

The chain combines TRBV6-1 with TRBJ2-1, with TRBD2 identical over 7 bases. V dropped 2 bases and J dropped 8; count of bases not matched to a gene: 9. The CDR3 extends over 15 amino acids. Germline CDR1 and CDR2: MNHNS and SASEGT. The CDR3 spells CASSEWDPAGDEQFF. The CDR3 nucleotides read TGTGCCAGCAGTGAATGGGACCCTGCGGGGGATGAGCAGTTCTTC.

The V and J genes are TRBV9 and TRBJ2-7, with 9 bases aligning to TRBD1. CDR1 SGDLS and CDR2 YYNGEE come from the germline V gene. The V and J ends lost 3 bases and 0 bases, in that order; junction bases with no gene match: 7. This CDR3 comprises 16 residues. CDR3 protein: CASSAGQGLNSYEQYF. The CDR3 nucleotides read TGTGCCAGCAGCGCCGGACAGGGGCTCAACTCCTACGAGCAGTACTTC.

The chain carries TRBV5-4 and TRBJ1-2; no definite D call. CDR1 SGHNT and CDR2 YYREEE come from the germline V gene (reference sequence). The CDR3 totals 13 residues. Trimming removed 0 bases at V and 3 bases at J, with 6 bases between. CDR3 nucleotides: TGTGCCAGCAGCTTGGGAGCCGACTATGGCTACACCTTC. It encodes CASSLGADYGYTF. The whole variable domain, remainder taken from reference TRBV5-4 and TRBJ1-2, is ETGVTQSPTHLIKTRGQQVTLRCSSQSGHNTVSWYQQALGQGPQFIFQYYREEENGRGNFPPRFSGLQFPNYSSELNVNALELDDSALYLCASSLGADYGYTFGSGTRLTVV.

CDR3 loop: CASSQDLGAQYF. CDR3 DNA sequence: TGCGCCAGCAGCCAAGATTTGGGAGCACAGTACTTC. The chain couples TRBV4-3 to TRBJ2-7; tentative D call: TRBD2 (5 bases). This CDR3 spans 12 amino acids. CDR1 and CDR2 from the germline V gene are LGHNA and YSLEER. Trimming removed 0 bases at V and 10 bases at J, with 10 bases between.

The chain uses TRBV6-6 and TRBJ2-1; perhaps TRBD1 as D (8 bases). The length of the CDR3 is 16 residues. The germline V and J ends were trimmed by 7 bases and 6 bases, with 22 bases remaining between them. CDR1 MNHNY and CDR2 SVGAGI come from the germline V gene (reference sequence). DNA for the CDR3: TGTGCCAGCAAGCTGGGGGGGACAGGACAAACCAATGAGCAGTTCTTC. As protein: CASKLGGTGQTNEQFF.

The rearrangement joins TRBV7-9 to TRBJ1-1; D uncertain. The CDR3 totals 13 residues. With 1 base removed from V and 4 bases from J, the gap between germline ends came to 7 bases. Germline values: CDR1 SEHNR, CDR2 FQNEAQ (reference sequence). The DNA for the CDR3 is TGTGCCAGCAGCTTAGGAAACAGCACTGAAGCTTTCTTT. It is translated as CASSLGNSTEAFF.

The V gene is TRBV5-1, the J gene TRBJ2-5; D not certain. The DNA end is a closer match to TRBJ2-7, so the J assignment may be wrong. CDR1 SGHRS and CDR2 YFSETQ come from the germline V gene. The length of the CDR3 is 14 residues. Here the CDR3 reads CASSLLSATYEQYF. CDR3 DNA: TGCGCCAGCAGCTTGCTGTCAGCGACCTACGAGCAGTACTTC.

The chain recombines TRBV19 with TRBJ1-6; D is undetermined. Germline lookup yields CDR1 LNHDA and CDR2 SQIVND (reference sequence). The CDR3 is made up of 14 amino acids. Trimming removed 4 bases from V and 8 bases from J, with 12 bases in between. CDR3 amino acids: CASSTERVYSPLHF. The CDR3 DNA is TGTGCCAGTAGTACAGAGAGGGTATATTCACCCCTCCACTTT.